The 24 T cell receptor beta chains presented below share a single source sample, sequenced in a study of T cell responses to AZD1222 COVID-19 vaccine. The assay was immunoSEQ multiplex PCR, and TCRdb's table has in-frame clones only and misses some. Seen here are 90,000 to 120,000 clones, 87% observed once, and the top ten hold 4.8%. The starting material was peripheral blood, obtained 28 days after the second AZD1222 dose. These receptors came from an adult who received the AZD1222 COVID-19 vaccine.

The rearrangement uses TRBV6-1 and TRBJ2-1; D may correspond to TRBD1 or TRBD2 (5 bases each). Trimming left V 0 bases short and J 2 bases short, with 8 bases between. The CDR3 covers 15 residues. Germline-derived CDR1 and CDR2 are MNHNS and SASEGT. The CDR3 DNA sequence: TGTGCCAGCAGTGAAGCCGGGGACCCCTACAATGAGCAGTTCTTC. Amino acid sequence: CASSEAGDPYNEQFF.

The gene calls are TRBV5-1 and TRBJ2-2, with D unresolved. The germline gives CDR1 SGHRS, CDR2 YFSETQ. The CDR3 covers 13 residues. With 0 bases removed from V and 4 bases from J, the gap between germline ends came to 4 bases. CDR3 residues: CASSLAGTGELFF. DNA of the CDR3: TGCGCCAGCAGCTTGGCAGGCACCGGGGAGCTGTTTTTT.

This chain links TRBV11-1 with TRBJ2-5; perhaps TRBD1 as D (6 bases). V lost 0 bases and J 4 bases, leaving 12 bases between the germline ends. Germline CDR1 SGHAT, CDR2 FQDESV (reference sequence). CDR3 length equals 15 residues. CDR3 residues: CASSLATGSPETQYF. The CDR3 bases are TGTGCCAGCAGCTTAGCTACAGGGAGCCCAGAGACCCAGTACTTC.

In its sample, this clone was seen a few times. V and J are TRBV3-1 (or the pseudogene TRBV3-2) and TRBJ2-1, with unresolved D. V was trimmed by 0 bases and J by 4 bases, leaving 4 bases between them. CDR1 and CDR2 from the germline V gene are LGHDT and YNNKEL (reference sequence). CDR3 length: 13 amino acids. The DNA of the CDR3 is TGTGCCAGCAGCCAAGAACGGTACAATGAGCAGTTCTTC. It specifies CASSQERYNEQFF.

The rearrangement joins TRBV28 to TRBJ1-6; 7 bases map to TRBD1. The CDR3 sequence is 12 residues long. Trimming cost V 1 base and J 14 bases; bases outside gene matches: 2. CDR1 and CDR2 from the germline V gene are MDHEN and SYDVKM. The CDR3 DNA follows: TGTGCCAGCAGTTTATATACAGGGGCCCTCCACTTT. Protein sequence: CASSLYTGALHF.

The chain recombines TRBV6-5 with TRBJ1-2, with D perhaps matching TRBD1 (5 bases). The germline V gene encodes CDR1 MNHEY and CDR2 SVGAGI. The CDR3 contains 13 residues. Trimming shortened V by 8 bases and J by 4 bases, and 14 bases separated the two germline ends. The CDR3 DNA reads as TGTGCCAGCGGCCGTCGGGGGGGCTATGGCTACACCTTC. Its protein product is CASGRRGGYGYTF.

This chain joins TRBV18 and TRBJ2-2; no definite D call. Germline CDR1 KGHSH, CDR2 LQKENI. The V end was cut by 10 bases, the J end by 7 bases, with 10 bases between. The CDR3 loop spans 11 amino acids. The CDR3 reads CATRESGELFF. The CDR3 DNA reads as TGTGCCACACGAGAGAGCGGGGAGCTGTTTTTT.

The chain has TRBV6-1 and TRBJ1-5; 9 nucleotides align to TRBD1. Trimming removed 3 bases from V and 2 bases from J; junction bases left unmatched: 11. The CDR3 length is 18 residues. Germline CDR1 and CDR2: MNHNS and SASEGT. CDR3 region: CASSENRDRAYGNQPQHF. As DNA, the CDR3 is TGTGCCAGCAGTGAGAACCGGGACAGGGCGTACGGCAATCAGCCCCAGCATTTT.

This chain uses TRBV5-6 with TRBJ1-3; TRBD1 is a possible D gene (5 bases). Germline CDR1 is SGHDT and CDR2 is YYEEEE. V shed 2 bases and J shed 10 bases, with 19 bases lying between them. This CDR3 contains 15 residues. The CDR3 DNA reads as TGTGCCAGCAGCTTCCGGGACGCAGGACTTCGGACCATATATTTT. This sequence encodes CASSFRDAGLRTIYF.

CDR3 nucleotide sequence: TGTGCCAGCCCGGTCCCTGGACCAGGGGAAAAACTGTTTTTT. It specifies CASPVPGPGEKLFF. V gene TRBV7-9 combines with J gene TRBJ1-4; a possible D gene is TRBD1 (5 bases). The CDR3 runs to 14 residues. From germline, CDR1 is SEHNR and CDR2 FQNEAQ (reference sequence). V was clipped by 8 bases and J by 8 bases, with 18 bases between them.

The V gene is TRBV9, the J gene TRBJ2-7; unclear D gene. The CDR3 covers 14 residues. From germline, CDR1 is SGDLS and CDR2 YYNGEE. V dropped 0 bases and J dropped 2 bases, with 9 bases sitting between them. The CDR3 reads CASSVGQKTYEQYF. CDR3 DNA: TGTGCCAGCAGCGTAGGTCAGAAGACCTACGAGCAGTACTTC.

The chain joins TRBV5-5 to TRBJ2-7; D is ambiguous. Germline CDR1 is SGHKS and CDR2 is YYEKEE (reference sequence). This CDR3 is 14 amino acids long. Trimming took 2 bases from V and 2 from J, leaving 11 bases between them. This CDR3 is CASSFSATTYEQYF. The CDR3 DNA is TGTGCCAGCAGCTTTTCGGCAACCACCTACGAGCAGTACTTC.

The rearrangement uses TRBV3-1 (or the pseudogene TRBV3-2) and TRBJ1-4, with D hard to call. This CDR3 comprises 15 residues. Trimming stripped 3 bases from V and 0 bases from J, with 8 bases between. Germline V gives CDR1 LGHDT, CDR2 YNNKEL (reference sequence). The CDR3 DNA reads as TGTGCCAGCAGCCAGGGTTCCGCAACTAATGAAAAACTGTTTTTT. Protein: CASSQGSATNEKLFF.

The chain couples TRBV11-1 to TRBJ1-1, with 7 bases lining up with TRBD1. Germline CDR1 and CDR2: SGHAT and FQDESV (reference sequence). The V gene end was trimmed by 4 bases and the J gene end by 2 bases; junction bases not matched to a gene: 4. The CDR3 is 14 amino acids. The CDR3: CASSSRGLNTEAFF. DNA for the CDR3: TGTGCCAGCAGCTCGAGGGGGCTCAACACTGAAGCTTTCTTT.

The chain carries TRBV3-1 (or the pseudogene TRBV3-2) and TRBJ1-2; TRBD1 matches 12 bases. The CDR3 loop spans 17 amino acids. CDR1 and CDR2 from the germline V gene are LGHDT and YNNKEL (reference sequence). Trimming took 4 bases from V and 1 from J; bases not matched to a gene: 7. CDR3 in amino acids: CASSPQGTGGYNYGYTF. The CDR3 DNA sequence: TGTGCCAGCAGCCCACAGGGGACAGGGGGCTATAACTATGGCTACACCTTC.

The J gene is TRBJ2-5, the V gene TRBV28, with TRBD2 identical over 7 bases. V lost 5 bases, J lost 0 bases, and 12 bases stayed unmatched. CDR1 and CDR2 from the germline V gene are MDHEN and SYDVKM. This CDR3 is built from 17 residues. The CDR3 nucleotides read TGTGCCAGCAGTCCCCCGTTCGCGCGGGGGAACCAAGAGACCCAGTACTTC. This encodes CASSPPFARGNQETQYF. Full variable domain (missing parts from reference TRBV28 and TRBJ2-5): DVKVTQSSRYLVKRTGEKVFLECVQDMDHENMFWYRQDPGLGLRLIYFSYDVKMKEKGDIPEGYSVSREKKERFSLILESASTNQTSMYLCASSPPFARGNQETQYFGPGTRLLVL.

The chain has TRBV11-2 and TRBJ2-1; TRBD2 aligns across 11 bases. The J segment lost 4 bases and the V segment lost 1 base, leaving 3 bases of the junction unmatched. CDR1 and CDR2 from the germline V gene are SGHAT and FQNNGV. This CDR3 has 16 residues. The CDR3 DNA sequence: TGTGCCAGCAGCTTAGCCTTAGCGGGGGGGTACAATGAGCAGTTCTTC. As protein: CASSLALAGGYNEQFF.

CDR3 DNA: TGTGCCAGCAGCTCCGTAATGGCAGGGCTATACGAGCAGTACTTC. Translation: CASSSVMAGLYEQYF. V is TRBV7-9 and J is TRBJ2-7; TRBD1 is a possible D gene (5 bases). The CDR3 runs to 15 residues. V was pared by 4 bases and J by 4 bases, with 17 bases between. Germline lookup yields CDR1 SEHNR and CDR2 FQNEAQ (reference sequence).

This chain connects TRBV2 to TRBJ2-5; 13 bases are shared with TRBD2. The CDR3 totals 16 residues. V dropped 5 bases and J dropped 7; count of bases not matched to a gene: 10. Germline lookup yields CDR1 SNHLY and CDR2 FYNNEI. The CDR3, as DNA: TGTGCCAGCAGTCAACCGACTAGCGGGGGGCCAAGGACCCAGTACTTC. It codes for CASSQPTSGGPRTQYF.

The count of this clone is one. The chain joins TRBV18 to TRBJ2-5; no firm D call. V was cut by 4 bases and J by 1 base, with 13 bases left in between. The CDR3 runs 15 residues. The V gene's germline CDR1 is KGHSH and CDR2 LQKENI. CDR3 residues: CASSLGDGSQETQYF. The CDR3 nucleotides are TGTGCCAGCTCACTCGGTGACGGATCCCAAGAGACCCAGTACTTC.

The V and J genes are TRBV11-2 and TRBJ1-1; D not certain. CDR1 SGHAT and CDR2 FQNNGV come from the germline V gene. V was cut by 5 bases and J by 1 base, with 8 bases left in between. The CDR3 length is 13 residues. The CDR3 loop is CASSRQENTEAFF. DNA for the CDR3: TGTGCCAGCAGCAGACAAGAGAACACTGAAGCTTTCTTT.

This clone was seen a handful of times. This rearrangement joins TRBV6-4 to TRBJ1-5; D uncertain. The CDR3 is 13 amino acids. Germline V gene lookup returns CDR1 MRHNA and CDR2 SNTAGT. Trimming removed 4 bases at V and 6 bases at J, with 10 bases between. The CDR3 spells CASSAEGGQPQHF. The CDR3, as DNA: TGTGCCAGCAGTGCGGAGGGAGGTCAGCCCCAGCATTTT.

The V call is TRBV27, the J call TRBJ2-7; 9 bases map to TRBD1. The V gene's germline CDR1 is MNHEY and CDR2 SMNVEV (reference sequence). Losses at the gene ends were 5 bases for V and 6 bases for J; bases not matched to a gene: 8. This CDR3 has 14 amino acids. The CDR3 nucleotides read TGTGCCAGCAGTCCCCCGGGACAGGGCGGCGAGCAGTACTTC. This codes for CASSPPGQGGEQYF.

V is TRBV11-2 and J is TRBJ2-3, with 8 bases identical to TRBD2. The V gene end was trimmed by 0 bases and the J gene end by 5 bases; junction bases not matched to a gene: 4. In germline, CDR1 is SGHAT, CDR2 FQNNGV. The CDR3 is 15 residues long. The CDR3 DNA follows: TGTGCCAGCAGCTTAGATCCGGGAGGGCGAGATACGCAGTATTTT. It encodes CASSLDPGGRDTQYF. The variable domain in full, with the rest retrieved from reference TRBV11-2 and TRBJ2-3, is EAGVAQSPRYKIIEKRQSVAFWCNPISGHATLYWYQQILGQGPKLLIQFQNNGVVDDSQLPKDRFSAERLKGVDSTLKIQPAKLEDSAVYLCASSLDPGGRDTQYFGPGTRLTVL.